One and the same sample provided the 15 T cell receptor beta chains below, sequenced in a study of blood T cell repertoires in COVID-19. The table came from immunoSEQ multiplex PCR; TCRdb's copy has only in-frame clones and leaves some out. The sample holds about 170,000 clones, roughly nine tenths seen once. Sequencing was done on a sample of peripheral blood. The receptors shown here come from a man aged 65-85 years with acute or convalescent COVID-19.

The CDR3 reads CASSTQAGNEQFF. The CDR3 DNA sequence: TGTGCCAGCAGCACTCAAGCGGGGAATGAGCAGTTCTTC. The chain uses TRBV9 and TRBJ2-1; TRBD2 aligns across 7 bases. The CDR3 has 13 amino acids. From germline, CDR1 is SGDLS and CDR2 YYNGEE. The V and J ends lost 4 bases and 7 bases, in that order; junction bases with no gene match: 5. The complete variable domain, with remaining parts taken from reference TRBV9 and TRBJ2-1, reads DSGVTQTPKHLITATGQRVTLRCSPRSGDLSVYWYQQSLDQGLQFLIQYYNGEERAKGNILERFSAQQFPDLHSELNLSSLELGDSALYFCASSTQAGNEQFFGPGTRLTVL.

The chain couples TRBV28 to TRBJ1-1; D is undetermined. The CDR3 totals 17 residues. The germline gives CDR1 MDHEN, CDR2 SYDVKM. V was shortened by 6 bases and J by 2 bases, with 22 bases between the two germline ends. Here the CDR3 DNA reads TGTGCCAGCAGCCTGAATAGGTGGGCCAGTGAAAACACTGAAGCTTTCTTT. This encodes CASSLNRWASENTEAFF.

CDR3 coding DNA: TGTGCCAGCAGTGGGGACAGGGACCCCCAACCCAACACCGGGGAGCTGTTTTTT. Translation: CASSGDRDPQPNTGELFF. The genes are TRBV2 and TRBJ2-2, with 9 bases that match TRBD1. Per the germline V gene, CDR1 is SNHLY and CDR2 is FYNNEI. This CDR3 has 18 amino acids. With V trimmed by 4 bases and J by 2 bases, 11 bases remained unmatched.

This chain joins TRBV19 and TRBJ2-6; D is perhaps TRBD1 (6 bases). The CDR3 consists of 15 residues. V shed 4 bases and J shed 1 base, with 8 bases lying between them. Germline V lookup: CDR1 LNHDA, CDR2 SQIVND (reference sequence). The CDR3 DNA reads TGTGCCAGTAGTAAGGGGACATCTGGGGCCAACGTCCTGACTTTC. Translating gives CASSKGTSGANVLTF.

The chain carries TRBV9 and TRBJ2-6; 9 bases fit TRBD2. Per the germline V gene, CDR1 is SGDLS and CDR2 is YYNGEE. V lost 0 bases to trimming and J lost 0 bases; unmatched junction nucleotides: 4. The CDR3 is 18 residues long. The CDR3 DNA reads TGTGCCAGCAGCGTAGAGGCTAGCGGGGCCTCTGGGGCCAACGTCCTGACTTTC. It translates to CASSVEASGASGANVLTF.

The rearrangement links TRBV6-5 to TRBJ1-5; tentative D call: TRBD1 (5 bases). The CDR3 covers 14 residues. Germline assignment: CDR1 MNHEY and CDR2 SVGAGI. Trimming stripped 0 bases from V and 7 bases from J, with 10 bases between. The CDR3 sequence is CASSYSGEGQPQHF. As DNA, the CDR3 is TGTGCCAGCAGTTACTCAGGGGAAGGCCAGCCCCAGCATTTT.

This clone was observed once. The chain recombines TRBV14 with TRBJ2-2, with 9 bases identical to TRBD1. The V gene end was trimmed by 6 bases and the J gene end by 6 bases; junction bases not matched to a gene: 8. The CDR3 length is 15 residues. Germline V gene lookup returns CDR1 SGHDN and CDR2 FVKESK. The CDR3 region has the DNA TGTGCCAGCAGTCTTCGGACAGGGGTGGCCGGGGAGCTGTTTTTT. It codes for CASSLRTGVAGELFF.

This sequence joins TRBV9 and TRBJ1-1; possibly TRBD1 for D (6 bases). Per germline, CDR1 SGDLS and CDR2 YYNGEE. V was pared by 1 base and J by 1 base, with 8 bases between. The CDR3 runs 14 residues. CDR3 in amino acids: CASSVQGRNTEAFF. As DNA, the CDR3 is TGTGCCAGCAGCGTACAGGGGAGGAACACTGAAGCTTTCTTT.

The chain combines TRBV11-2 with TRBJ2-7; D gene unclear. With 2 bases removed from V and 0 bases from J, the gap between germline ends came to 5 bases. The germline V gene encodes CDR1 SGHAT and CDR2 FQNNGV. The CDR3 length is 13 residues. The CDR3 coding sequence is TGTGCCAGCAGCTTAAGCAACTCCTACGAGCAGTACTTC. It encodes CASSLSNSYEQYF. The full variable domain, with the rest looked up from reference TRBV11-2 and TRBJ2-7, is EAGVAQSPRYKIIEKRQSVAFWCNPISGHATLYWYQQILGQGPKLLIQFQNNGVVDDSQLPKDRFSAERLKGVDSTLKIQPAKLEDSAVYLCASSLSNSYEQYFGPGTRLTVT.

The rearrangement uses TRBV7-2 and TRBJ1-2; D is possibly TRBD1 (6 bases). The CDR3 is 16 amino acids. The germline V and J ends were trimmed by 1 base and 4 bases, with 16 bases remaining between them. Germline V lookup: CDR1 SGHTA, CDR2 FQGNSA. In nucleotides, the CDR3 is TGTGCCAGCAGCTTAGAAGGGGGGGCCTATGGCTATGGCTACACCTTC. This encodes CASSLEGGAYGYGYTF.

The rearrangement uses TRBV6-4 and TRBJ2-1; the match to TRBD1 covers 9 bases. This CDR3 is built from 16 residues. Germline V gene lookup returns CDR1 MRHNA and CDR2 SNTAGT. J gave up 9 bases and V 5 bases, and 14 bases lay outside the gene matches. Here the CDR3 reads CASSTLSGTGWGEQFF. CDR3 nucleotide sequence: TGTGCCAGCAGTACTCTATCCGGGACAGGGTGGGGTGAGCAGTTCTTC.

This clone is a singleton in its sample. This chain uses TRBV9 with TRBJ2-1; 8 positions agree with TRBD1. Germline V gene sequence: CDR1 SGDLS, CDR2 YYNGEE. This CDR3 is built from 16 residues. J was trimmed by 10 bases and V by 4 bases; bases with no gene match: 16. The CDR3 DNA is TGTGCCAGCAGCCCAAAGGGCAGGGGGCTGATTTGGGAGCAGTTCTTC. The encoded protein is CASSPKGRGLIWEQFF.

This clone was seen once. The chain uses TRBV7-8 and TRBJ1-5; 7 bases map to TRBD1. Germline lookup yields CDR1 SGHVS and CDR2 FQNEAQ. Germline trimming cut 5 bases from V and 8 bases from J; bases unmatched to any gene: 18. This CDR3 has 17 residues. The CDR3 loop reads CASSPRDSESLLEPQHF. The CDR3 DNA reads TGTGCCAGCAGCCCGCGGGACAGCGAAAGCCTGCTTGAGCCCCAGCATTTT.

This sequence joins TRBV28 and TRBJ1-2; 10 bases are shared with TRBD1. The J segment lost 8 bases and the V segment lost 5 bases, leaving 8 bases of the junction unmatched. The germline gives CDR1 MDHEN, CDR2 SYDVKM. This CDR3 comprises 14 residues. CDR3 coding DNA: TGTGCCAGCAGTGAGGGACAGGGGACTAAGGGCTACACCTTC. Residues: CASSEGQGTKGYTF.

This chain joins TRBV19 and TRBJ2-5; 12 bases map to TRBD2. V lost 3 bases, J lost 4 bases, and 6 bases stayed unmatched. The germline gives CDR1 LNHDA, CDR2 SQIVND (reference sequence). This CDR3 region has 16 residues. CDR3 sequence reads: CASSIGLAGLRETQYF. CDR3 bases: TGTGCCAGTAGTATCGGACTAGCGGGATTAAGAGAGACCCAGTACTTC.